The clone carrying this TCR beta chain was recorded only once. Its antigen is undetermined. The CDR3 has 15 residues. Per the germline V gene, CDR1 is SGDLS and CDR2 is YYNGEE. J gave up 1 base and V 2 bases, and 2 bases lay outside the gene matches. Here immunoSEQ multiplex PCR was the method, and the copy in TCRdb shows in-frame clones only, minus some. The sample holds about 280,000 clones; around nine tenths are singletons and the top ten take about 0.9%. The entry originates in a study of cytomegalovirus exposure and HLA in healthy donors. The study, taken as a whole, reports: Clusters of TCRs from the first cohort tended to co-occur in the 90 to 150 validation repertoires (as a later analysis found). Three CMV-associated chains proved CMV antigen-specific in vitro.

Source material: PBMCs. The chain carries TRBV9 and TRBJ2-2; 7 nucleotides match TRBD1. The origin of this receptor is a woman aged 18 to 35 in good health and CMV-seronegative. The CDR3 sequence: CASSVRTGNTGELFF. The CDR3 DNA reads TGTGCCAGCAGCGTCCGGACAGGGAACACCGGGGAGCTGTTTTTT.